This section outlines one TCR beta chain sequence together with its context. Germline V lookup: CDR1 SGHVS, CDR2 FNYEAQ. The CDR3 runs 15 residues. Trimming removed 4 bases from V and 5 bases from J, with 15 bases in between. The record originates from a study of T cells after yellow fever vaccination. TCRdb called the 5' RACE reads again in MiXCR, with one record for every CDR3 protein. Here the sample spans some 320,000 distinct CDR3 sequences, around 4.5% being singletons. The sequencing here drew on PBMCs, taken 15 days after the yellow fever booster vaccination. This sequence originates from a man younger than 35 who received the YFV17D yellow fever vaccine. V usage is TRBV7-6 and J usage is TRBJ1-5; D perhaps matches TRBD1 (6 bases). CDR3 nucleotide sequence: TGTGCCAGCAGCTCGACAGGTGGTCGGTATCAGCCCCAGCATTTT. This sequence encodes CASSSTGGRYQPQHF.